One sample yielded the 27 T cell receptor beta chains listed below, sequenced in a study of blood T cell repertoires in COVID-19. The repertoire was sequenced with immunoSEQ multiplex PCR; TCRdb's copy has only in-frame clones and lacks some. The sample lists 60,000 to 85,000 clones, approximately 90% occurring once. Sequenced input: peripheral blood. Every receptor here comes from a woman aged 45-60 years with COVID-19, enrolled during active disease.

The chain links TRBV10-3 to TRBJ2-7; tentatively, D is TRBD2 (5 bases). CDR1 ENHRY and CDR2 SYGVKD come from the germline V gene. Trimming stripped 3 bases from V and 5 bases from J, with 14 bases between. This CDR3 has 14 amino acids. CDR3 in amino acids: CAISDGSRAHEQYF. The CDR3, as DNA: TGTGCCATCAGTGACGGTTCGAGGGCCCACGAGCAGTACTTC.

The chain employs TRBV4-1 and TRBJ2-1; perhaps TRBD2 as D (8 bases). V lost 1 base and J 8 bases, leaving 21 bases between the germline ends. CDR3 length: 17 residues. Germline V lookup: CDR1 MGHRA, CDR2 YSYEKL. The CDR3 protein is CASSQGLARGLGYEQFF. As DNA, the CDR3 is TGCGCCAGCAGCCAAGGACTAGCGAGGGGGCTAGGCTATGAGCAGTTCTTC.

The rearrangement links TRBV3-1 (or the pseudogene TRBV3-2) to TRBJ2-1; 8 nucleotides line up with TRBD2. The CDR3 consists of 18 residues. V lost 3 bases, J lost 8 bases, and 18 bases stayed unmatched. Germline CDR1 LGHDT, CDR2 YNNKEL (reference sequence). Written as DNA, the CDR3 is TGTGCCAGCAGCCACGCGCGAACCCCGGGACTAGTCAGGCATGAGCAGTTCTTC. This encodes CASSHARTPGLVRHEQFF.

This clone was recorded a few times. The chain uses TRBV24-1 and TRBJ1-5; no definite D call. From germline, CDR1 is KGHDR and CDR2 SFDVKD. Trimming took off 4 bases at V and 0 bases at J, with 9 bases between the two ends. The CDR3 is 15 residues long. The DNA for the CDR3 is TGTGCCACCAGTGAACGGGGTCGTAGCAATCAGCCCCAGCATTTT. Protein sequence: CATSERGRSNQPQHF.

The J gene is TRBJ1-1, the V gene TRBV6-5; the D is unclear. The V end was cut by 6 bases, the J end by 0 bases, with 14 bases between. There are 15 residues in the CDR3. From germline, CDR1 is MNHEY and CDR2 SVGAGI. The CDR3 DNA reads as TGTGCCAGCAGGGCGGTGGCGCTTATGAACACTGAAGCTTTCTTT. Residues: CASRAVALMNTEAFF.

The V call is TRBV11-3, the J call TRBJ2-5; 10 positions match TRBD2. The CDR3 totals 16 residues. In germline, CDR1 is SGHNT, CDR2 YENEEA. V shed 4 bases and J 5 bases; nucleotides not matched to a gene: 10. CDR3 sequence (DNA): TGTGCCAGCAGCTCAAGGTTAGCGGGAGGTCAGGAGACCCAGTACTTC. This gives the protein CASSSRLAGGQETQYF. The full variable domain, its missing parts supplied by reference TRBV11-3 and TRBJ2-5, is EAGVVQSPRYKIIEKKQPVAFWCNPISGHNTLYWYLQNLGQGPELLIRYENEEAVDDSQLPKDRFSAERLKGVDSTLKIQPAELGDSAVYLCASSSRLAGGQETQYFGPGTRLLVL.

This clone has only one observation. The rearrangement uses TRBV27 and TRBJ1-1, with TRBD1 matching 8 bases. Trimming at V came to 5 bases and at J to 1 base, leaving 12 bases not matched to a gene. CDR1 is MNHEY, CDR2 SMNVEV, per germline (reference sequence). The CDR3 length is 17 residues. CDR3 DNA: TGTGCCAGCAGTCAATTCTACTTGGGACAGGAGAACACTGAAGCTTTCTTT. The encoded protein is CASSQFYLGQENTEAFF.

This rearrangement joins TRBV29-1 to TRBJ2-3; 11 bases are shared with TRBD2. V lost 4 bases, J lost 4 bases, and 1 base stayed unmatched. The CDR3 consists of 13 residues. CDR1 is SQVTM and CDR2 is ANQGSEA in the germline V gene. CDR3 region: CSVASGRSDTQYF. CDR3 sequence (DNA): TGCAGCGTTGCTAGCGGGAGGTCAGATACGCAGTATTTT.

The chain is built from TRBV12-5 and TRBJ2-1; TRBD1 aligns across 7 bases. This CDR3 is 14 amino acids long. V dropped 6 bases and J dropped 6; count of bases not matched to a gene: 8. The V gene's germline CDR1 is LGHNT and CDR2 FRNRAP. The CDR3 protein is CASGKTGAGNEQFF. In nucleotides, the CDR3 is TGTGCTAGTGGCAAAACAGGGGCTGGCAATGAGCAGTTCTTC.

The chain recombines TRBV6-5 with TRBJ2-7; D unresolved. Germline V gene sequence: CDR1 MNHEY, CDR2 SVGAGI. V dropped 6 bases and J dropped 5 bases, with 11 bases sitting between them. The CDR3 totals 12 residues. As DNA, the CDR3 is TGTGCCAGCAGATCGACTCTTAACGAGCAGTACTTC. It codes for CASRSTLNEQYF.

CDR3 sequence: CATSDSDREGYTF. CDR3 DNA: TGTGCCACCAGTGATTCGGACAGAGAGGGCTACACCTTC. V is TRBV24-1 and J is TRBJ1-2; possible D gene TRBD1, 6 bases. The CDR3 sequence is 13 residues long. Germline-derived CDR1 and CDR2 are KGHDR and SFDVKD. V gave up 2 bases and J gave up 8 bases, with 11 bases separating them.

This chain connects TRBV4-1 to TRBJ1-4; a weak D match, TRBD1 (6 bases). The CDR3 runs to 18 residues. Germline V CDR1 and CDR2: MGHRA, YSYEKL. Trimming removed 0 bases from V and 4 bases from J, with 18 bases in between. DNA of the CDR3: TGCGCCAGCAGCCAAGATCAGGGGTTGAGGGGGTTTAATGAAAAACTGTTTTTT. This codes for CASSQDQGLRGFNEKLFF.

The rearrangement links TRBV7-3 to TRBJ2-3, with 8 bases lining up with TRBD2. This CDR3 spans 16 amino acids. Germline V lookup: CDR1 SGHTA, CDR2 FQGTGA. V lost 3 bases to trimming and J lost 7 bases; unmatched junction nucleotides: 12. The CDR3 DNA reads TGTGCCAGCAGCTTTTTTTCCGGGACTAGAGTAAATACGCAGTATTTT. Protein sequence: CASSFFSGTRVNTQYF.

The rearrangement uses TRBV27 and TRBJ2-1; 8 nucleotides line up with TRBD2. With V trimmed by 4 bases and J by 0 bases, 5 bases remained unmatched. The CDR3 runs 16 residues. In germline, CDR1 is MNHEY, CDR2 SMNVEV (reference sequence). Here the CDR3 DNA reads TGTGCCAGCAGTTCCCCAAGCGGGAGCTCCTACAATGAGCAGTTCTTC. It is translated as CASSSPSGSSYNEQFF.

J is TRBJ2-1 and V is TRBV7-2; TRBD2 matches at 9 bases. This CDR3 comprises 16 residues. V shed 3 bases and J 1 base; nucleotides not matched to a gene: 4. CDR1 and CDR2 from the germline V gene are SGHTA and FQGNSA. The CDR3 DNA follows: TGTGCCAGCAGCTTTAGCGGGAGCCGTTCCTACAATGAGCAGTTCTTC. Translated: CASSFSGSRSYNEQFF.

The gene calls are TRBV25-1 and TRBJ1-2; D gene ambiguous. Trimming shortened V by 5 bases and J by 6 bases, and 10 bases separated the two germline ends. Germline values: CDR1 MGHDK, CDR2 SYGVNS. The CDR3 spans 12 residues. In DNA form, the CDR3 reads TGTGCCAGCAGTCTTGGGCGGGATGGCTACACCTTC. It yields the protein CASSLGRDGYTF.

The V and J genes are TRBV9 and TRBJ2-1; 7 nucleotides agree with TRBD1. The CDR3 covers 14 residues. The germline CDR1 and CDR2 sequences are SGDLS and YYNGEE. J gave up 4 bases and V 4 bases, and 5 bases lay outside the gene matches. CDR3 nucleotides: TGTGCCAGCAGCCCAGGGGGTATATACAATGAGCAGTTCTTC. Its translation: CASSPGGIYNEQFF. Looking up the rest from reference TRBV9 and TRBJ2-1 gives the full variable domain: DSGVTQTPKHLITATGQRVTLRCSPRSGDLSVYWYQQSLDQGLQFLIQYYNGEERAKGNILERFSAQQFPDLHSELNLSSLELGDSALYFCASSPGGIYNEQFFGPGTRLTVL.

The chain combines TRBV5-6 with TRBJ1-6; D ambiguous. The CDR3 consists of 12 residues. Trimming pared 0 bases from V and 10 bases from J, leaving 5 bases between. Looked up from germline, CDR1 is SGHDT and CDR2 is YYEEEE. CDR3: CASSLGSSPLHF. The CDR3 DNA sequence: TGTGCCAGCAGCTTGGGTTCGTCACCCCTCCACTTT.

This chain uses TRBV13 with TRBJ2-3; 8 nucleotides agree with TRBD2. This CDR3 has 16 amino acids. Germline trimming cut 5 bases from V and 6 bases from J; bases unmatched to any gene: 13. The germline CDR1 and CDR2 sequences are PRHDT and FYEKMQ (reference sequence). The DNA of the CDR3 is TGTGCCAGCAGCCCCGGGGGGGCGGGAGTTGGGGATACGCAGTATTTT. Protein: CASSPGGAGVGDTQYF.

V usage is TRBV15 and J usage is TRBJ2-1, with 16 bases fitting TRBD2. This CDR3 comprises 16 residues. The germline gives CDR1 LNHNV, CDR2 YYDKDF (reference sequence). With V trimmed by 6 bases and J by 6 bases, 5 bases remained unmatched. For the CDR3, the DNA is TGTGCCACCAGAGGGACTAGCGGGAGGGCTCGCAATGAGCAGTTCTTC. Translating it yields CATRGTSGRARNEQFF.

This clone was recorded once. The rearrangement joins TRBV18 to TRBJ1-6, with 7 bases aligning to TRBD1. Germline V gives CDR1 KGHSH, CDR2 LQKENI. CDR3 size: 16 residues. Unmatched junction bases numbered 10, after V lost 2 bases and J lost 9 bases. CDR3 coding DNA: TGTGCCAGCTCACCAGAGTCTAGACAGGGCCTTTCACCCCTCCACTTT. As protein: CASSPESRQGLSPLHF.

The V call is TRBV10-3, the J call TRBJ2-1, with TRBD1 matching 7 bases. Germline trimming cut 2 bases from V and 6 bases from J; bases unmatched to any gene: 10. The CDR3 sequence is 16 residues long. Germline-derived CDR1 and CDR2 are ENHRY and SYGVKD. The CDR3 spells CAISEVKGASINEQFF. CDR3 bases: TGTGCCATCAGTGAGGTGAAGGGGGCCTCAATCAATGAGCAGTTCTTC.

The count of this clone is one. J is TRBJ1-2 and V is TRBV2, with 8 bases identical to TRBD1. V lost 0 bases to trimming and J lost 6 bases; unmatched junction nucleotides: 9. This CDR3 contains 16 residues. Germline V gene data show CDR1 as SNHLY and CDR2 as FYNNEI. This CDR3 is CASSEARRGRPDGYTF. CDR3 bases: TGTGCCAGCAGTGAAGCGCGCAGGGGGCGCCCCGATGGCTACACCTTC.

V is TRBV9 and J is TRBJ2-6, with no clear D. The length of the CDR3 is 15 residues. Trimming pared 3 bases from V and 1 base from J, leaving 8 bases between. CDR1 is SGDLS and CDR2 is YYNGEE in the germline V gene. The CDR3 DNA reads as TGTGCCAGCAGCGATGTCATTTCTGGGGCCAACGTCCTGACTTTC. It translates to CASSDVISGANVLTF.

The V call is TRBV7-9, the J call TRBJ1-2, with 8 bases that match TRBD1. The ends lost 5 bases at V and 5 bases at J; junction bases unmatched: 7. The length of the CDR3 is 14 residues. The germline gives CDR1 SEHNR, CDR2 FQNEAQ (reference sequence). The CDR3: CASSTGQGGYGYTF. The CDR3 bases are TGTGCCAGCAGCACCGGACAGGGAGGGTATGGCTACACCTTC.

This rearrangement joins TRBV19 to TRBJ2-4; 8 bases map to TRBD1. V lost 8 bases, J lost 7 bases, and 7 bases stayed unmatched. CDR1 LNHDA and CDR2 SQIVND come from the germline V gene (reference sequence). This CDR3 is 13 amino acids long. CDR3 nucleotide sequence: TGTGCCAGTCGTCCTTGGGACAGGAACATTCAGTACTTC. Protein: CASRPWDRNIQYF.

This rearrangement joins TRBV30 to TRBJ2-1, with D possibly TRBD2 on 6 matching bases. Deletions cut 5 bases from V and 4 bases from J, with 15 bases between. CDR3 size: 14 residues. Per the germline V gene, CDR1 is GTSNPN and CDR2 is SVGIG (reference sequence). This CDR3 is CAWQLAAGYNEQFF. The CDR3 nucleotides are TGTGCCTGGCAATTAGCGGCAGGTTACAATGAGCAGTTCTTC.